This entry features one T cell receptor beta chain sequence. These data come from a study of blood T cell repertoires in COVID-19. About the study: Whether acute or convalescent, the COVID-19 samples came from the United States, Italy and Spain. T cells, B-cell-depleted T cells, or PBMCs supplied cDNA or gDNA.

Authors' processing steps: Scientists estimated how many nucleated cells there were by amplifying reference gene primers. Produced via immunoSEQ multiplex PCR; TCRdb's table is partial and in-frame only. V and J calls and clone size follow that table, whereas D and trimming were derived from the DNA. Among roughly 170,000 clones, about 84% were seen once, and the ten largest hold roughly 6.3%. The CDR3 covers 15 residues. V was clipped by 4 bases and J by 5 bases, with 17 bases between them. CDR1 MGHDK and CDR2 SYGVNS come from the germline V gene. The chain is built from TRBV25-1 and TRBJ1-1; D perhaps matches TRBD1 (5 bases). This TCR came from a human donor in a cohort sampled during active COVID-19. Input material: peripheral blood. CDR3 protein: CASSGYGAGGTEAFF. The DNA for the CDR3 is TGTGCCAGCAGTGGGTATGGAGCCGGGGGGACTGAAGCTTTCTTT.